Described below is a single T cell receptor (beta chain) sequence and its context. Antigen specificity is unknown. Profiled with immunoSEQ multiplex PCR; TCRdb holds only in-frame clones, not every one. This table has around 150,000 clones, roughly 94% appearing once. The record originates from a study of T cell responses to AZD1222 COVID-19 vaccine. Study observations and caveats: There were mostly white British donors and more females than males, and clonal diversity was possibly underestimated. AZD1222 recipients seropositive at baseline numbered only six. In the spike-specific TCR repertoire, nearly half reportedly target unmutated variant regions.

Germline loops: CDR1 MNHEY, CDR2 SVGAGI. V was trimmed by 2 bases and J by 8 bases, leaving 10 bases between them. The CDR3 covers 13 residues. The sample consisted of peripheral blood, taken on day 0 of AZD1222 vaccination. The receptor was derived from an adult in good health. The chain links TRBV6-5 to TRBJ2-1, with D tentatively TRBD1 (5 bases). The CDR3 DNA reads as TGTGCCAGCAGTTACAGGGGATCGGATGAGCAGTTCTTC. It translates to CASSYRGSDEQFF.